This is a list of T cell receptor beta chains from one sample in a study of PD-1 blockade in classical Hodgkin lymphoma. The table came from immunoSEQ multiplex PCR; TCRdb's copy has only in-frame clones and leaves some out. The sample lists under 30,000 clones, around 70% occurring once. This sample comprised peripheral blood mononuclear cells (PBMCs), obtained before the second cycle of nivolumab. All receptors come from a human donor with classical Hodgkin lymphoma. Both conserved end residues are part of each CDR3. The D gene is left open where the match is weak.

j_call v_call d_call cdr3_aa cdr3_nt
TRBJ1-6 TRBV6-5 - CASREGGINSPLHF TGTGCCAGCAGGGAGGGTGGTATCAATTCACCCCTCCACTTT
TRBJ1-1 TRBV6-6 - CASSYSGQGNTEAFF TGTGCCAGCAGTTACTCGGGGCAGGGGAACACTGAAGCTTTCTTT
TRBJ2-1 TRBV4-3 TRBD2 CASSQDWTSFQQNEQFF TGCGCCAGCAGCCAAGATTGGACTAGCTTCCAGCAGAATGAGCAGTTCTTC
TRBJ2-7 TRBV27 TRBD1 CASSLSTGTGYYEQYF TGTGCCAGCAGTTTATCAACCGGGACAGGGTACTACGAGCAGTACTTC
TRBJ2-7 TRBV2 - CASIGRSTRSNEQYF TGTGCCAGCATCGGAAGATCCACTAGGTCGAACGAGCAGTACTTC
TRBJ1-2 TRBV18 - CASSPSRTTISSNYGYTF TGTGCCAGCTCACCGTCCCGGACGACCATTTCTTCTAACTATGGCTACACCTTC
TRBJ1-4 TRBV10-3 - CAIRAGTVNEKLFF TGTGCCATCAGGGCCGGGACGGTTAATGAAAAACTGTTTTTT
TRBJ1-1 TRBV28 - CASSSPWGFGANTEAFF TGTGCCAGCAGTTCCCCTTGGGGTTTCGGGGCGAACACTGAAGCTTTCTTT
TRBJ2-1 TRBV5-1 - CASSFLPNIQGSGIYNEQFF TGCGCCAGCAGCTTTCTTCCCAATATACAGGGAAGTGGGATTTACAATGAGCAGTTCTTC
TRBJ2-1 TRBV5-1 TRBD2 CASSLSGGHSYNEQFF TGCGCCAGCAGCTTGAGCGGGGGCCACTCCTACAATGAGCAGTTCTTC